The 32 T cell receptor beta chains reported below all come from one sample, sequenced in a study of blood T cell repertoires in COVID-19. Method: immunoSEQ multiplex PCR; TCRdb's copy keeps in-frame clones and lacks some. The sample shows about 59,000 clones, roughly nine tenths of them seen only once. The sequenced sample consisted of peripheral blood. The source of these receptors is a human donor in a cohort sampled during active COVID-19.

V and J are TRBV5-8 and TRBJ1-5, with unresolved D. Per germline, CDR1 SGHTS and CDR2 YDEGEE. This CDR3 is 15 amino acids long. Trimming removed 2 bases at V and 1 base at J, with 10 bases between. DNA for the CDR3: TGTGCCAGCAGCTTTGTCGCCAGGAGCAATCAGCCCCAGCATTTT. Amino acid sequence: CASSFVARSNQPQHF. Together with reference TRBV5-8 and TRBJ1-5, the CDR3 gives the full variable domain: EAGVTQSPTHLIKTRGQQATLRCSPISGHTSVYWYQQALGLGLQFLLWYDEGEERNRGNFPPRFSGRQFPNYSSELNVNALELEDSALYLCASSFVARSNQPQHFGDGTRLSIL.

This chain links TRBV28 with TRBJ2-7, with D tentatively TRBD2 (6 bases). Germline assignment: CDR1 MDHEN and CDR2 SYDVKM. V dropped 6 bases and J dropped 4 bases, with 16 bases sitting between them. The CDR3 is 14 amino acids. CDR3 in DNA: TGTGCCAGCAGGCCTCCGGGAGCTCGGTACGAGCAGTACTTC. Translated: CASRPPGARYEQYF.

The chain recombines TRBV5-5 with TRBJ1-5; D call uncertain. V was cut by 4 bases and J by 0 bases, with 14 bases left in between. The CDR3 sequence is 16 residues long. The germline V gene has CDR1 SGHKS and CDR2 YYEKEE (reference sequence). The CDR3 region has the DNA TGTGCCAGCAGCCCCGGGATGCCAGATAGCAATCAGCCCCAGCATTTT. Protein product: CASSPGMPDSNQPQHF.

The chain couples TRBV19 to TRBJ1-1; 9 bases line up with TRBD1. The CDR3 runs 15 residues. Trimming took 5 bases from V and 1 from J; bases not matched to a gene: 5. Germline-derived CDR1 and CDR2 are LNHDA and SQIVND (reference sequence). This chain's CDR3 is CASSQHRGQNTEAFF. CDR3 sequence (DNA): TGTGCCAGTAGTCAACACAGGGGGCAGAACACTGAAGCTTTCTTT.

This chain joins TRBV7-2 and TRBJ2-3, with D tentatively TRBD2 (5 bases). The V and J ends lost 2 bases and 2 bases respectively, with 20 bases between them. The CDR3 runs 18 residues. CDR1 and CDR2 from the germline V gene are SGHTA and FQGNSA. CDR3 sequence reads: CASSLTFRWELHTDTQYF. DNA of the CDR3: TGTGCCAGCAGCTTAACATTTCGTTGGGAGCTCCACACAGATACGCAGTATTTT.

The table lists this clone with a count of one. The chain employs TRBV27 and TRBJ2-7; D possibly corresponds to TRBD1 (6 bases). The ends were cut back, 4 bases at V and 3 bases at J, with 10 bases in the middle. CDR3 length: 13 residues. Germline V CDR1 and CDR2: MNHEY, SMNVEV (reference sequence). CDR3 loop: CASSWGTNYEQYF. CDR3 sequence (DNA): TGTGCCAGCAGTTGGGGGACAAACTACGAGCAGTACTTC.

This chain uses TRBV5-1 with TRBJ2-7; D is possibly TRBD1 (5 bases). Germline loops: CDR1 SGHRS, CDR2 YFSETQ. This CDR3 is 14 amino acids long. Trimming left V 7 bases short and J 1 base short, with 15 bases between. CDR3 sequence: CASGDSTSSYEQYF. CDR3 nucleotide sequence: TGCGCCAGCGGCGACAGTACGAGTTCCTACGAGCAGTACTTC.

The chain combines TRBV29-1 with TRBJ2-1, with a tentative D call TRBD2 (6 bases). V lost 6 bases to trimming and J lost 2 bases, with 11 bases between them. The CDR3 is made up of 13 amino acids. Germline V gene data show CDR1 as SQVTM and CDR2 as ANQGSEA. CDR3 sequence reads: CSVRDLAYNEQFF. CDR3 nucleotides: TGCAGCGTCCGGGACTTAGCCTACAATGAGCAGTTCTTC.

This chain links TRBV28 with TRBJ2-2, with a tentative D call TRBD1 (6 bases). This CDR3 has 13 residues. Germline V gene lookup returns CDR1 MDHEN and CDR2 SYDVKM. Trimming shortened V by 11 bases and J by 4 bases, and 14 bases separated the two germline ends. The CDR3 sequence is CAGQGSGTGELFF. CDR3 coding DNA: TGTGCCGGCCAGGGGTCGGGCACCGGGGAGCTGTTTTTT. Using reference TRBV28 and TRBJ2-2 for the parts outside the CDR3, the full variable domain is DVKVTQSSRYLVKRTGEKVFLECVQDMDHENMFWYRQDPGLGLRLIYFSYDVKMKEKGDIPEGYSVSREKKERFSLILESASTNQTSMYLCAGQGSGTGELFFGEGSRLTVL.

The chain has TRBV6-5 and TRBJ2-1; D may be TRBD2 (5 bases). V was clipped by 0 bases and J by 8 bases, with 8 bases between them. Germline lookup yields CDR1 MNHEY and CDR2 SVGAGI. The CDR3 loop spans 13 amino acids. The CDR3 region has the DNA TGTGCCAGCAGTTACTCCCCTAGCTATGAGCAGTTCTTC. Translating it yields CASSYSPSYEQFF.

This chain connects TRBV29-1 to TRBJ2-5; a possible D gene is TRBD1 (5 bases). V was cut by 7 bases and J by 3 bases, with 9 bases left in between. CDR1 is SQVTM and CDR2 is ANQGSEA in the germline V gene. The CDR3 totals 11 residues. CDR3 nucleotides: TGCAGCGCCCCGACAGAAGAGACCCAGTACTTC. Encoded protein: CSAPTEETQYF.

V and J are TRBV19 and TRBJ1-5, with a tentative D call TRBD1 (5 bases). CDR3 size: 14 residues. V was pared by 3 bases and J by 4 bases, with 10 bases between. The germline V gene has CDR1 LNHDA and CDR2 SQIVND (reference sequence). For the CDR3, the DNA is TGTGCCAGTAGTATTTTGGGGGGAAATCAGCCCCAGCATTTT. This sequence encodes CASSILGGNQPQHF.

The chain has TRBV7-2 and TRBJ2-5; TRBD2 aligns across 8 bases. This CDR3 contains 15 residues. Trimming cost V 1 base and J 5 bases; bases outside gene matches: 6. Per germline, CDR1 SGHTA and CDR2 FQGNSA. For the CDR3, the DNA is TGTGCCAGCAGCTTAGACTTCGGGACTAGGGAGACCCAGTACTTC. Translating it yields CASSLDFGTRETQYF.

This clone came up once. The chain couples TRBV5-1 to TRBJ2-3, with TRBD1 matching over 9 bases. V shed 1 base and J 5 bases; nucleotides not matched to a gene: 5. The CDR3 contains 15 residues. Germline V gene lookup returns CDR1 SGHRS and CDR2 YFSETQ. In DNA, the CDR3 is TGCGCCAGCAGCTTGCCGCGGACAGGGGTAGATACGCAGTATTTT. Protein: CASSLPRTGVDTQYF.

This chain joins TRBV3-1 (or the pseudogene TRBV3-2) and TRBJ1-1; no clear D gene. CDR3 size: 13 residues. Trimming removed 3 bases from V and 11 bases from J, with 16 bases in between. Germline CDR1 is LGHDT and CDR2 is YNNKEL (reference sequence). CDR3 loop: CASSQRSQPRAFF. The DNA of the CDR3 is TGTGCCAGCAGCCAGCGGAGCCAGCCAAGGGCTTTCTTT.

The chain employs TRBV18 and TRBJ2-5; D might be TRBD2 (6 bases). V was trimmed by 5 bases and J by 5 bases, leaving 9 bases between them. The germline gives CDR1 KGHSH, CDR2 LQKENI. The CDR3 extends over 12 amino acids. DNA of the CDR3: TGTGCCAGCTCAGGAGGGGTCGAGACCCAGTACTTC. This sequence encodes CASSGGVETQYF.

V usage is TRBV5-1 and J usage is TRBJ1-1; D is perhaps TRBD1 (5 bases). Germline CDR1 SGHRS, CDR2 YFSETQ. The CDR3 is 14 amino acids. V was cut by 1 base and J by 3 bases, with 10 bases left in between. CDR3 in DNA: TGCGCCAGCAGCTTGATCCTCAGGGACACTGAAGCTTTCTTT. This gives the protein CASSLILRDTEAFF.

The chain recombines TRBV7-9 with TRBJ1-6; D remains ambiguous. CDR3 length equals 17 residues. Germline V gene lookup returns CDR1 SEHNR and CDR2 FQNEAQ (reference sequence). The V and J ends lost 0 bases and 5 bases respectively, with 14 bases between them. CDR3 DNA sequence: TGTGCCAGCAGCTTAGCGAGGCCGGCTCGGGATAATTCACCCCTCCACTTT. Its protein product is CASSLARPARDNSPLHF.

The rearrangement joins TRBV3-1 (or the pseudogene TRBV3-2) to TRBJ2-5; 7 nucleotides line up with TRBD2. V lost 3 bases and J lost 4; bases outside the gene matches: 11. This CDR3 spans 16 amino acids. The germline CDR1 and CDR2 sequences are LGHDT and YNNKEL (reference sequence). The CDR3 is CASSHWEGRAGETQYF. Written as DNA, the CDR3 is TGTGCCAGCAGCCATTGGGAGGGGAGGGCCGGAGAGACCCAGTACTTC.

V gene TRBV3-1 (or the pseudogene TRBV3-2) combines with J gene TRBJ2-3; 8 nucleotides agree with TRBD2. The V gene's germline CDR1 is LGHDT and CDR2 YNNKEL (reference sequence). The V segment lost 4 bases and the J segment 1 base; nucleotides outside the gene matches: 1. The CDR3 loop spans 14 amino acids. The CDR3 sequence: CASSPGRGTDTQYF. DNA for the CDR3: TGTGCCAGCAGCCCCGGGAGGGGCACAGATACGCAGTATTTT.

The genes are TRBV7-2 and TRBJ2-5; TRBD2 aligns across 10 bases. Looked up from germline, CDR1 is SGHTA and CDR2 is FQGNSA. V shed 5 bases, J shed 4 bases, and the junction held 7 bases outside the gene matches. The CDR3 runs 15 residues. CDR3: CASSRTSGPVETQYF. DNA of the CDR3: TGTGCCAGCAGCCGGACTAGCGGACCTGTAGAGACCCAGTACTTC.

The chain recombines TRBV28 with TRBJ2-3; D might be TRBD1 (6 bases). The ends were cut back, 1 base at V and 4 bases at J, with 9 bases in the middle. Germline V lookup: CDR1 MDHEN, CDR2 SYDVKM. This CDR3 is 14 amino acids long. In DNA, the CDR3 is TGTGCCAGCAGTTTATCTGCAGGGGCAGATACGCAGTATTTT. Protein product: CASSLSAGADTQYF.

This chain links TRBV21-1 with TRBJ2-3; whether TRBD2, the table's D call, matches the DNA was not checked. TRBV21-1 is tagged as a pseudogene. The CDR3 has 17 amino acids. This CDR3 is CASSTTRAGGRTDTQYF. For the CDR3, the DNA is TGTGCCAGCAGCACCACTCGAGCGGGGGGTCGTACAGATACGCAGTATTTT.

The gene calls are TRBV7-2 and TRBJ2-1, with TRBD1 matching 9 bases. Germline CDR1 and CDR2: SGHTA and FQGNSA. The CDR3 is 15 residues long. J gave up 5 bases and V 5 bases, and 7 bases lay outside the gene matches. The CDR3 sequence: CASSAPTGGNNEQFF. DNA of the CDR3: TGTGCCAGCAGCGCCCCGACAGGGGGGAACAATGAGCAGTTCTTC.

This clone occurred a few times. The CDR3 loop is CSASGPSKQFF. The CDR3 DNA sequence: TGCAGTGCTAGTGGGCCCTCAAAGCAGTTCTTC. The chain links TRBV20-1 to TRBJ2-1, with D hard to call. The CDR3 consists of 11 residues. Germline V gives CDR1 DFQATT, CDR2 SNEGSKA (reference sequence). V was clipped by 3 bases and J by 11 bases, with 11 bases between them.

The chain links TRBV10-3 to TRBJ2-7; 9 bases line up with TRBD1. Germline V gene sequence: CDR1 ENHRY, CDR2 SYGVKD. The CDR3 is 15 amino acids. The J segment lost 1 base and the V segment lost 3 bases, leaving 4 bases of the junction unmatched. CDR3 sequence reads: CAISDNRGLSYEQYF. CDR3 DNA: TGTGCCATCAGTGACAACAGGGGGCTTTCCTACGAGCAGTACTTC.

The chain links TRBV3-1 (or the pseudogene TRBV3-2) to TRBJ1-4; no reliable D call. Germline assignment: CDR1 LGHDT and CDR2 YNNKEL (reference sequence). The CDR3 has 16 residues. V was shortened by 0 bases and J by 4 bases, with 12 bases between the two germline ends. The CDR3 DNA is TGTGCCAGCAGCCAAGAGCGGGATGGGATTAATGAAAAACTGTTTTTT. This encodes CASSQERDGINEKLFF.

The rearrangement joins TRBV11-1 to TRBJ1-6, with TRBD1 matching 8 bases. CDR1 is SGHAT, CDR2 FQDESV, per germline (reference sequence). The CDR3 loop spans 16 amino acids. The junction had 5 bases not matched to a gene; V was cut back by 5 bases and J by 2 bases. CDR3 bases: TGTGCCAGCAGCCGCAACAGGGGGGCCTATAATTCACCCCTCCACTTT. Its protein product is CASSRNRGAYNSPLHF.

The chain combines TRBV19 with TRBJ2-2; possibly TRBD2 for D (5 bases). Germline values: CDR1 LNHDA, CDR2 SQIVND (reference sequence). The CDR3 runs to 16 residues. V gave up 5 bases and J gave up 5 bases, with 18 bases separating them. The CDR3 DNA reads as TGTGCCAGTAGTCCACTGGGAGCTCTCGGGACCGGGGAGCTGTTTTTT. This encodes CASSPLGALGTGELFF.

The V call is TRBV5-1, the J call TRBJ1-2, with no clear D. The germline V and J ends were trimmed by 2 bases and 3 bases, with 8 bases remaining between them. Looked up from germline, CDR1 is SGHRS and CDR2 is YFSETQ. The length of the CDR3 is 13 residues. CDR3 loop: CASSFVTDYGYTF. CDR3 bases: TGCGCCAGCAGCTTTGTAACAGACTATGGCTACACCTTC.

The gene calls are TRBV9 and TRBJ1-1; unclear D gene. V dropped 4 bases and J dropped 1 base, with 11 bases sitting between them. CDR1 is SGDLS and CDR2 is YYNGEE in the germline V gene. There are 14 residues in the CDR3. The CDR3: CASSRQAGNTEAFF. In nucleotides, the CDR3 is TGTGCCAGCAGCCGGCAGGCCGGGAACACTGAAGCTTTCTTT.

The chain links TRBV9 to TRBJ1-1; D may be TRBD1 (5 bases). V lost 2 bases, J lost 7 bases, and 24 bases lay in between. CDR1 is SGDLS, CDR2 YYNGEE, per germline. This CDR3 is 17 amino acids long. DNA for the CDR3: TGTGCCAGCAGCGTCGGACCTCTGCGGCCCTCGGGGGGTGAAGCTTTCTTT. Translated: CASSVGPLRPSGGEAFF.